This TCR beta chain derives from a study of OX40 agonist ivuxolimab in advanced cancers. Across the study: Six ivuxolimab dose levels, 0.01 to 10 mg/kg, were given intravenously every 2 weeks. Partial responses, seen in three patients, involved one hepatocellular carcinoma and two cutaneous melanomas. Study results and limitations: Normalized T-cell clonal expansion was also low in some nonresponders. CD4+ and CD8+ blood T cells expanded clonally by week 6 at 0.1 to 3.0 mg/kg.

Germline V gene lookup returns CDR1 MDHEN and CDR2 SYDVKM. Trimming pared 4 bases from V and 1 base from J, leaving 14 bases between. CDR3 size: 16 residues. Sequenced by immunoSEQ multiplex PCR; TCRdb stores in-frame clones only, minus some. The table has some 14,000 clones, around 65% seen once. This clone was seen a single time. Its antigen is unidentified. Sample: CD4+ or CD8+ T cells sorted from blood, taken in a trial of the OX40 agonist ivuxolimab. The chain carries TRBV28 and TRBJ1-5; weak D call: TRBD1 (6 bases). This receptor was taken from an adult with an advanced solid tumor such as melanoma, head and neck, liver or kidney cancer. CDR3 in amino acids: CASSSVRQVSNQPQHF. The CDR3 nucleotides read TGTGCCAGCAGTTCTGTAAGACAGGTGAGCAATCAGCCCCAGCATTTT.